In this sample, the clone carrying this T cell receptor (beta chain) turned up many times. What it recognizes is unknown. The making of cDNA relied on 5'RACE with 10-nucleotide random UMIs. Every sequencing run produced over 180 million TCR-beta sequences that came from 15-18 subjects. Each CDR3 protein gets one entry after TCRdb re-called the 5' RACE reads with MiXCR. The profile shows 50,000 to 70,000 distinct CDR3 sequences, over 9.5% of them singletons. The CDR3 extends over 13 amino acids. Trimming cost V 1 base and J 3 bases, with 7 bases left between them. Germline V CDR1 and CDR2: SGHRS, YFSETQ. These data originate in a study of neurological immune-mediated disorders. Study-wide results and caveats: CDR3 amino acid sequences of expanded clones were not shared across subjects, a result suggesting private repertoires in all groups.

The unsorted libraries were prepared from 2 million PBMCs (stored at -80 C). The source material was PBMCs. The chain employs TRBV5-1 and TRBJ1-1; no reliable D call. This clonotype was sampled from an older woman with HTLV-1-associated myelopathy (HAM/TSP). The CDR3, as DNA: TGCGCCAGCAGCTTGAAAAGGGACACTGAAGCTTTCTTT. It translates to CASSLKRDTEAFF.